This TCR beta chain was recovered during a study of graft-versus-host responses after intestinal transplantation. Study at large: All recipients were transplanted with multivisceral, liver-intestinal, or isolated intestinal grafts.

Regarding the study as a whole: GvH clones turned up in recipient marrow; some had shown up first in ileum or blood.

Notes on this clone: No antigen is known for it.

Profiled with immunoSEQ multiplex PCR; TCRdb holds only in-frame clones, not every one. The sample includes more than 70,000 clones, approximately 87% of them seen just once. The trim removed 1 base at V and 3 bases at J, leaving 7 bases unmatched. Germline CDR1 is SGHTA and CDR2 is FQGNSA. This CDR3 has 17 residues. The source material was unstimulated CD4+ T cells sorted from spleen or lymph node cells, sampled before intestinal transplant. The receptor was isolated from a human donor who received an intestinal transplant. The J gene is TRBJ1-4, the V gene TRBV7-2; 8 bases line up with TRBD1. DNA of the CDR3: TGTGCCAGCAGCTTAGTATCCCTACAGGGGGCTAATGAAAAACTGTTTTTT. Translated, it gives CASSLVSLQGANEKLFF.